Shown below are 32 T cell receptor beta chains from a single sample sequenced in a study of T cells after yellow fever vaccination. TCRdb itself ran the 5' RACE reads through MiXCR, one entry per CDR3 protein. Among over 150,000 distinct CDR3 sequences listed, about 6.2% were seen once. Here the sequenced sample was CD4+ T cells sorted from PBMCs, taken on the day of the first yellow fever vaccination. Receptors were obtained from a man between 18 and 35 years old who received the YFV17D yellow fever vaccine.

The V and J genes are TRBV25-1 and TRBJ2-3; 9 nucleotides agree with TRBD2. The CDR3 length is 13 residues. V shed 6 bases, J shed 3 bases, and the junction held 1 base outside the gene matches. Germline lookup yields CDR1 MGHDK and CDR2 SYGVNS. CDR3 sequence reads: CASRTSGTDTQYF. CDR3 DNA sequence: TGTGCCAGCAGGACTAGCGGAACAGATACGCAGTATTTT.

This clonotype was seen at least ten times. The chain is built from TRBV7-2 and TRBJ2-1; D is uncertain. The V and J ends lost 5 bases and 7 bases respectively, with 18 bases between them. The germline V gene has CDR1 SGHTA and CDR2 FQGNSA. The CDR3 runs 15 residues. In DNA, the CDR3 is TGTGCCAGCAGCCCGTACCGCCCGGGCGCGAATGAGCAGTTCTTC. Its protein is CASSPYRPGANEQFF. The variable domain in full, with the rest retrieved from reference TRBV7-2 and TRBJ2-1, is GAGVSQSPSNKVTEKGKDVELRCDPISGHTALYWYRQSLGQGLEFLIYFQGNSAPDKSGLPSDRFSAERTGGSVSTLTIQRTQQEDSAVYLCASSPYRPGANEQFFGPGTRLTVL.

In this sample, this clonotype turned up many times. V gene TRBV5-1 combines with J gene TRBJ1-1; D remains ambiguous. Germline V gives CDR1 SGHRS, CDR2 YFSETQ. CDR3 size: 13 residues. V lost 4 bases and J lost 0, with 7 bases in between. As DNA, the CDR3 is TGCGCCAGCAGCCTGGGAGTGAACACTGAAGCTTTCTTT. Translating gives CASSLGVNTEAFF. Using reference TRBV5-1 and TRBJ1-1 for the parts outside the CDR3, the full variable domain is KAGVTQTPRYLIKTRGQQVTLSCSPISGHRSVSWYQQTPGQGLQFLFEYFSETQRNKGNFPGRFSGRQFSNSRSEMNVSTLELGDSALYLCASSLGVNTEAFFGQGTRLTVV.

This clonotype came up a few times. The V call is TRBV12-3 or TRBV12-4, the J call TRBJ1-2; D not certain. The CDR3 has 13 amino acids. Trimming stripped 7 bases from V and 0 bases from J, with 9 bases between. In DNA, the CDR3 is TGTGCCAGCACCTTTCGGCCTAACTATGGCTACACCTTC. Translated: CASTFRPNYGYTF.

This clonotype was picked up many times. The CDR3 region is CASSPLAGAGTDTQYF. CDR3 coding DNA: TGCGCCAGCAGCCCCCTAGCGGGGGCCGGCACAGATACGCAGTATTTT. The chain has TRBV5-1 and TRBJ2-3; 10 nucleotides agree with TRBD2. CDR1 and CDR2 (germline): SGHRS, YFSETQ. V lost 4 bases and J lost 1; bases outside the gene matches: 6. CDR3 size: 16 residues.

This clonotype was seen ten or more times. This chain uses TRBV6-2 or TRBV6-3 with TRBJ2-1, with 15 bases fitting TRBD2. The germline V gene encodes CDR1 MNHEY and CDR2 SVGEGT. The CDR3 totals 21 residues. J lost 3 bases, V lost 2 bases, and 14 bases had no gene match. The CDR3 sequence is CASSYPPGLAGGRWSYNEQFF. The CDR3 nucleotides are TGTGCCAGCAGTTACCCCCCGGGACTAGCGGGGGGCCGGTGGAGCTACAATGAGCAGTTCTTC.

The V and J genes are TRBV11-2 and TRBJ2-7; D ambiguous. This CDR3 comprises 19 residues. Germline CDR1 SGHAT, CDR2 FQNNGV. The V and J ends lost 0 bases and 4 bases respectively, with 25 bases between them. The CDR3 here is CASSLDGGRAVLSGYEQYF. The CDR3 DNA reads TGTGCCAGCAGCTTAGATGGCGGTCGTGCGGTTTTGAGTGGGTACGAGCAGTACTTC.

This clonotype has more than one count but fewer than ten. The chain couples TRBV7-2 to TRBJ2-1, with 7 bases lining up with TRBD2. CDR1 is SGHTA and CDR2 is FQGNSA in the germline V gene. V gave up 6 bases and J gave up 4 bases; unmatched junction bases: 9. The CDR3 extends over 15 amino acids. The CDR3 reads CASRRDRAGYNEQFF. The CDR3 DNA is TGTGCCAGCAGACGAGACCGAGCGGGGTACAATGAGCAGTTCTTC. Full variable domain (rest looked up from reference TRBV7-2 and TRBJ2-1): GAGVSQSPSNKVTEKGKDVELRCDPISGHTALYWYRQSLGQGLEFLIYFQGNSAPDKSGLPSDRFSAERTGGSVSTLTIQRTQQEDSAVYLCASRRDRAGYNEQFFGPGTRLTVL.

A few counts support this clonotype. The chain has TRBV19 and TRBJ1-1; 8 nucleotides agree with TRBD1. The trim removed 2 bases at V and 11 bases at J, leaving 7 bases unmatched. The V gene's germline CDR1 is LNHDA and CDR2 SQIVND (reference sequence). The CDR3 contains 13 residues. In DNA, the CDR3 is TGTGCCAGTAGTATATCCGGGACAGGAGGCGCTTTCTTT. It codes for CASSISGTGGAFF.

This clonotype was recorded at least ten times. The genes are TRBV3-1 and TRBJ2-3; 7 bases agree with TRBD2. Germline CDR1 is LGHDT and CDR2 is YNNKEL (reference sequence). The CDR3 contains 15 residues. The junction had 4 bases not matched to a gene; V was cut back by 2 bases and J by 2 bases. The CDR3 DNA reads as TGTGCCAGCAGCCAACCCGGGGGGACCACAGATACGCAGTATTTT. Protein: CASSQPGGTTDTQYF.

This clonotype was counted many times. The rearrangement uses TRBV4-2 and TRBJ1-2, with no clear D. Trimming cost V 0 bases and J 3 bases, with 11 bases left between them. This CDR3 is 15 amino acids long. The germline gives CDR1 LGHNA, CDR2 YNFKEQ. CDR3: CASSQDLRSDYGYTF. Here the CDR3 DNA reads TGTGCCAGCAGCCAAGATCTCCGCAGTGACTATGGCTACACCTTC.

The table lists this clonotype with many counts. This chain uses TRBV6-5 with TRBJ1-3; D is ambiguous. Germline CDR1 reads MNHEY; CDR2 reads SVGAGI. The CDR3 is made up of 15 amino acids. V lost 6 bases to trimming and J lost 0 bases, with 12 bases between them. The CDR3 nucleotides are TGTGCCAGCAGCCCTCTAAGGGCCTCTGGAAACACCATATATTTT. Protein sequence: CASSPLRASGNTIYF.

This clonotype was observed at least ten times. This chain links TRBV6-1 with TRBJ2-5; possible D gene TRBD1, 7 bases. Germline V CDR1 and CDR2: MNHNS, SASEGT. This CDR3 spans 16 amino acids. V lost 5 bases and J lost 1, with 17 bases in between. In DNA, the CDR3 is TGTGCCAGCAGTCCCTCTGGGACAGCGGGCCAAGAGACCCAGTACTTC. This encodes CASSPSGTAGQETQYF.

The sample holds a few counts of this clonotype. The chain carries TRBV7-2 and TRBJ2-7; D possibly corresponds to TRBD1 (5 bases). The CDR3 is 16 residues long. Germline CDR1 SGHTA, CDR2 FQGNSA. Trimming took off 5 bases at V and 4 bases at J, with 21 bases between the two ends. The CDR3 sequence is CASSLTLDKSRYEQYF. The CDR3 nucleotides read TGTGCCAGCAGCCTGACGTTGGACAAGTCAAGATACGAGCAGTACTTC.

This chain connects TRBV5-1 to TRBJ2-7, with 7 bases matching TRBD1. The CDR3 spans 14 residues. With V trimmed by 5 bases and J by 0 bases, 5 bases remained unmatched. Germline assignment: CDR1 SGHRS and CDR2 YFSETQ. The CDR3 spells CASRPGTDSYEQYV. The CDR3 region has the DNA TGCGCCAGCAGACCCGGGACAGACTCCTACGAGCAGTACGTC.

There are many counts of this clonotype. The chain is built from TRBV12-3 or TRBV12-4 and TRBJ2-1; TRBD2 matches at 7 bases. The CDR3 extends over 16 amino acids. The trim removed 5 bases at V and 0 bases at J, leaving 7 bases unmatched. The CDR3, as DNA: TGTGCCAGCAGTCCGGGGGGATCCAGCTCCTACAATGAGCAGTTCTTC. Residues: CASSPGGSSSYNEQFF.

V gene TRBV4-1 combines with J gene TRBJ1-3; D is undetermined. Germline V CDR1 and CDR2: MGHRA, YSYEKL. Trimming cost V 0 bases and J 0 bases, with 6 bases left between them. The length of the CDR3 is 15 residues. CDR3: CASSQDFGSGNTIYF. CDR3 sequence (DNA): TGCGCCAGCAGCCAAGATTTCGGCTCTGGAAACACCATATATTTT.

This sequence joins TRBV12-2 and TRBJ2-1; the DNA was not used to check the table's D call, TRBD1. TRBV12-2 is designated a pseudogene. CDR3 length: 16 amino acids. CDR3 in amino acids: CASRLGPPDSYNEQFF. CDR3 bases: TGTGCAAGTCGCTTAGGTCCCCCGGACAGTTACAATGAGCAGTTCTTC.

This clonotype was picked up many times. The rearrangement joins TRBV5-1 to TRBJ2-6; D may be TRBD1 (6 bases). The CDR3 is made up of 16 amino acids. CDR1 is SGHRS and CDR2 is YFSETQ in the germline V gene. The germline V and J ends were trimmed by 6 bases and 0 bases, with 13 bases remaining between them. The CDR3: CASTIQGFSGANVLTF. CDR3 bases: TGCGCCAGCACGATACAGGGATTCTCTGGGGCCAACGTCCTGACTTTC.

This clonotype was counted ten times or more. The chain employs TRBV3-1 and TRBJ1-5; D remains unclear. The CDR3 totals 14 residues. Germline values: CDR1 LGHDT, CDR2 YNNKEL (reference sequence). With 2 bases removed from V and 0 bases from J, the gap between germline ends came to 5 bases. The CDR3 sequence: CASSQSASNQPQHF. CDR3 coding DNA: TGTGCCAGCAGCCAATCGGCTAGCAATCAGCCCCAGCATTTT.

The table lists this clonotype with many counts. This sequence joins TRBV28 and TRBJ2-2; D is undetermined. This CDR3 contains 13 residues. The germline gives CDR1 MDHEN, CDR2 SYDVKM. The V and J ends lost 2 bases and 6 bases respectively, with 7 bases between them. CDR3 loop: CASSLIMAGELFF. CDR3 coding DNA: TGTGCCAGCAGTTTAATAATGGCCGGGGAGCTGTTTTTT.

This chain joins TRBV20-1 and TRBJ1-4, with 9 bases matching TRBD1. CDR1 and CDR2 from the germline V gene are DFQATT and SNEGSKA (reference sequence). The V gene end was trimmed by 6 bases and the J gene end by 4 bases; junction bases not matched to a gene: 6. The CDR3 has 14 amino acids. CDR3 protein: CSAQTGGFNEKLFF. The CDR3 coding sequence is TGCAGTGCGCAAACAGGGGGCTTTAATGAAAAACTGTTTTTT.

This clonotype was counted between two and nine times. The CDR3 DNA follows: TGTGCCAGCAGCCCTAGGACAGGTACCTACGAGCAGTACTTC. Translation: CASSPRTGTYEQYF. V is TRBV4-2 and J is TRBJ2-7; TRBD1 matches at 7 bases. The CDR3 consists of 14 residues. CDR1 and CDR2 (germline): LGHNA, YNFKEQ. The V gene end was trimmed by 4 bases and the J gene end by 2 bases; junction bases not matched to a gene: 5.

This clonotype was detected many times. The chain combines TRBV5-1 with TRBJ2-5; TRBD1 agrees at 8 bases. Germline loops: CDR1 SGHRS, CDR2 YFSETQ. The CDR3 extends over 16 amino acids. Trimming removed 1 base from V and 1 base from J; junction bases left unmatched: 6. The CDR3 coding sequence is TGCGCCAGCAGCTTGCTAGGACAGGGAGCCCAAGAGACCCAGTACTTC. It translates to CASSLLGQGAQETQYF.

V gene TRBV25-1 combines with J gene TRBJ2-1; no clear D. Trimming pared 7 bases from V and 5 bases from J, leaving 15 bases between. The CDR3 extends over 14 amino acids. Looked up from germline, CDR1 is MGHDK and CDR2 is SYGVNS. The CDR3 loop is CASTPSDKDNEQFF. CDR3 sequence (DNA): TGTGCCAGCACCCCCAGCGACAAAGACAATGAGCAGTTCTTC. The whole variable domain, filled in from reference TRBV25-1 and TRBJ2-1, reads EADIYQTPRYLVIGTGKKITLECSQTMGHDKMYWYQQDPGMELHLIHYSYGVNSTEKGDLSSESTVSRIRTEHFPLTLESARPSHTSQYLCASTPSDKDNEQFFGPGTRLTVL.

The table lists this clonotype with many counts. This chain uses TRBV5-1 with TRBJ2-5; tentatively, D is TRBD2 (6 bases). Germline V gives CDR1 SGHRS, CDR2 YFSETQ. The length of the CDR3 is 13 residues. The germline V and J ends were trimmed by 5 bases and 3 bases, with 11 bases remaining between them. CDR3 in amino acids: CASRRGMEETQYF. The CDR3 DNA is TGCGCCAGCAGGCGGGGAATGGAAGAGACCCAGTACTTC.

This clonotype occurred many times. V usage is TRBV11-2 and J usage is TRBJ2-3, with no clear D. Deletions cut 4 bases from V and 2 bases from J, with 10 bases between. The germline gives CDR1 SGHAT, CDR2 FQNNGV. The CDR3 runs to 14 residues. The CDR3 DNA is TGTGCCAGCAGCTCTTTCGTCCTCACAGATACGCAGTATTTT. Amino acid sequence: CASSSFVLTDTQYF.

This clonotype came up a few times. This chain links TRBV7-2 with TRBJ1-2; D gene uncertain. The CDR3 has 15 residues. CDR1 and CDR2 (germline): SGHTA, FQGNSA. Trimming stripped 1 base from V and 9 bases from J, with 18 bases between. This chain's CDR3 is CASSLGLPWEGSYTF. CDR3 bases: TGTGCCAGCAGCTTAGGGTTACCCTGGGAAGGGAGCTACACCTTC.

This clonotype has at least ten counts. The chain links TRBV5-1 to TRBJ1-6; D unclear. Trimming removed 4 bases from V and 3 bases from J, with 17 bases in between. The CDR3 totals 17 residues. Germline values: CDR1 SGHRS, CDR2 YFSETQ. The CDR3 spells CASSPASGSDYNSPLHF. CDR3 DNA sequence: TGCGCCAGCAGCCCGGCCTCGGGGAGCGACTATAATTCACCCCTCCACTTT.

This clonotype was seen at least ten times. This chain uses TRBV24-1 with TRBJ1-1; D not resolved. V lost 4 bases, J lost 6 bases, and 11 bases lay in between. The CDR3 contains 13 residues. Germline-derived CDR1 and CDR2 are KGHDR and SFDVKD. CDR3 sequence (DNA): TGTGCCACCAGTGAGTCTTGGGGTTCTGAAGCTTTCTTT. This encodes CATSESWGSEAFF.

This rearrangement joins TRBV7-9 to TRBJ1-1, with D perhaps TRBD1 (6 bases). V dropped 6 bases and J dropped 3 bases, with 11 bases sitting between them. The CDR3 contains 13 residues. The germline V gene has CDR1 SEHNR and CDR2 FQNEAQ (reference sequence). The DNA of the CDR3 is TGTGCCAGCAGTCGACAGGCTGACACTGAAGCTTTCTTT. Protein sequence: CASSRQADTEAFF.

This clonotype was counted only a few times. The chain links TRBV3-1 to TRBJ1-5; a weak D match, TRBD1 (5 bases). Germline V gene data show CDR1 as LGHDT and CDR2 as YNNKEL (reference sequence). The CDR3 runs to 14 residues. The V and J ends lost 2 bases and 7 bases respectively, with 12 bases between them. CDR3 DNA sequence: TGTGCCAGCAGCCAACTGTCCGGGGCCCAGCCCCAGCATTTT. Translating it yields CASSQLSGAQPQHF. Looking up the rest from reference TRBV3-1 and TRBJ1-5 gives the full variable domain: DTAVSQTPKYLVTQMGNDKSIKCEQNLGHDTMYWYKQDSKKFLKIMFSYNNKELIINETVPNRFSPKSPDKAHLNLHINSLELGDSAVYFCASSQLSGAQPQHFGDGTRLSIL.